The clone carrying this T cell receptor (beta chain) occurred a few times. Its antigen is currently unknown. The sample originates from a study of OX40 agonist ivuxolimab in advanced cancers. Study information: The dose-escalation cohort was about 83% male, with a mean age of 60 years, ranging about 23 to 90. Under the entry rules, prior anti-PD-1, anti-PD-L1 or anti-CTLA-4 therapy was allowed, and roughly 41% had some.

The assay was immunoSEQ multiplex PCR, and TCRdb's table has in-frame clones only and misses some. The top ten hold roughly a fifth of the sample, which has roughly 26,000 clones, about 87% seen once. Autoimmune disease history or systemic immunosuppression excluded patients. Study observations and caveats: CD4+ and CD8+ blood T cells expanded clonally by week 6 at 0.1 to 3.0 mg/kg.

The receptor was isolated from an adult with an advanced solid tumor such as melanoma, head and neck, liver or kidney cancer. Sequencing was performed on CD4+ or CD8+ T cells sorted from blood, taken in a trial of the OX40 agonist ivuxolimab.

The CDR3 bases are TGTGCCAGCAGTGCACAACAGACCTACGAGCAGTACTTC. This codes for CASSAQQTYEQYF. The chain couples TRBV2 to TRBJ2-7; D gene ambiguous. The CDR3 is made up of 13 amino acids. V lost 4 bases to trimming and J lost 2 bases, with 9 bases between them. Germline V gene lookup returns CDR1 SNHLY and CDR2 FYNNEI.